This T cell receptor (beta chain) derives from a study of cytomegalovirus exposure and HLA in healthy donors. PCR amplification relied on 60 Vbeta primers (plus 13 Jbeta primers). TCRdb's table, derived via immunoSEQ multiplex PCR, lists solely in-frame clones and lacks some. Found here are 100,000 or so clones, roughly 73% of them singletons; the top ten hold roughly 8.6%. The germline CDR1 and CDR2 sequences are MDHEN and SYDVKM. The length of the CDR3 is 16 residues. The V end lost 2 bases, the J end lost 2 bases, and 14 bases lay between the germline ends. Concerning this clone itself: Its specificity is unknown.

Points from the study as a whole: CMV serostatus was the sole immune exposure information available. Among TCR beta chains of equal frequency, HLA-associated ones were more clonally expanded in a later analysis. It has been reported that TCR beta sequences accurately predicted the HLA-A and HLA-B alleles of most subjects. There were three CMV-associated chains whose specificity for CMV antigens was confirmed in vitro.

This chain joins TRBV28 and TRBJ2-3, with a possible D match to TRBD1 (5 bases). This receptor was identified in a woman in her thirties or forties in good health and CMV-seropositive. Sequenced input: PBMCs. The CDR3 loop is CASSLTGESSTDTQYF. CDR3 DNA sequence: TGTGCCAGCAGTTTAACAGGCGAATCCTCCACAGATACGCAGTATTTT.